The 10 T cell receptor beta chains reported below all come from one sample, sequenced in a study of shared clonotypes between healthy human individuals. Only in-frame clones appear in the TCRdb table, and some are missing; sequencing was by immunoSEQ multiplex PCR. The repertoire consists of under 2,500,000 clones, with more than 90% occurring once and the leading ten covering 0.1% to 0.15%. The sequencing sample was made of naive CD4+ T cells sorted from blood. Subset of the sample: CD45RA+ positively selected. The receptors come from a man aged 18 to 29 in good health.

The rearrangement joins TRBV15 to TRBJ2-7; 10 bases align to TRBD2. CDR1 is LNHNV, CDR2 YYDKDF, per germline (reference sequence). Trimming at V came to 1 base and at J to 6 bases, leaving 6 bases not matched to a gene. The CDR3 loop spans 15 amino acids. CDR3 loop: CATSRGLAGVSEQYF. CDR3 sequence (DNA): TGTGCCACCAGCAGAGGGCTAGCGGGAGTTAGCGAGCAGTACTTC.

V is TRBV6-1 and J is TRBJ2-5; D gene ambiguous. The CDR3 spans 12 residues. Germline loops: CDR1 MNHNS, CDR2 SASEGT. The ends were cut back, 8 bases at V and 2 bases at J, with 9 bases in the middle. The CDR3 here is CASDRVQETQYF. Written as DNA, the CDR3 is TGTGCCAGCGATAGGGTACAAGAGACCCAGTACTTC.

The V and J genes are TRBV10-1 and TRBJ2-1; TRBD2 matches 8 bases. The V gene's germline CDR1 is WNHNN and CDR2 SYGVQD (reference sequence). The CDR3 spans 22 residues. V dropped 2 bases and J dropped 3; count of bases not matched to a gene: 24. In DNA, the CDR3 is TGCGCCAGCAGTGAGATTCGTATTATTTCTGGGACGGGGGGGATTCTCTACAATGAGCAGTTCTTC. Its translation: CASSEIRIISGTGGILYNEQFF.

The V and J genes are TRBV6-4 and TRBJ2-1; TRBD2 agrees at 10 bases. The CDR3 has 17 amino acids. The germline V gene encodes CDR1 MRHNA and CDR2 SNTAGT. Trimming at V came to 4 bases and at J to 0 bases, leaving 6 bases not matched to a gene. The CDR3 DNA sequence: TGTGCCAGCAGTGTCCGCGGACTAGCGGACTCCTACAATGAGCAGTTCTTC. It translates to CASSVRGLADSYNEQFF.

The gene calls are TRBV7-2 and TRBJ2-7, with D unclear. This CDR3 spans 11 amino acids. Germline-derived CDR1 and CDR2 are SGHTA and FQGNSA. With 7 bases removed from V and 3 bases from J, the gap between germline ends came to 7 bases. CDR3 bases: TGTGCCAGCACCAATTTCTACGAGCAGTACTTC. Translation gives CASTNFYEQYF.

Details on this clone: Other nucleotide sequences in the sample specify the same CDR3. DNA of the CDR3: TGTGCCAGCAGCTTGGACAGGGACGAGCAGTACTTC. It is translated as CASSLDRDEQYF. The V and J genes are TRBV11-2 and TRBJ2-7; 8 bases line up with TRBD1. V trimming: 3 bases; J trimming: 5 bases; junction bases outside the gene matches: 0. The CDR3 is 12 residues long. From germline, CDR1 is SGHAT and CDR2 FQNNGV.

The CDR3 here is CASSLSLAAHTQYF. In nucleotides, the CDR3 is TGTGCCAGCAGTTTAAGCCTAGCGGCCCATACGCAGTATTTT. The chain combines TRBV28 with TRBJ2-3; 7 nucleotides line up with TRBD2. Germline CDR1 reads MDHEN; CDR2 reads SYDVKM. The CDR3 sequence is 14 residues long. V lost 2 bases and J lost 7; bases outside the gene matches: 6.

This chain uses TRBV2 with TRBJ2-5, with 8 positions matching TRBD2. The CDR3 has 14 residues. Germline V CDR1 and CDR2: SNHLY, FYNNEI. V was pared by 6 bases and J by 5 bases, with 8 bases of the junction left unmatched. CDR3 sequence (DNA): TGTGCCAGCAGGACGGCGGGGGGTCTGGAGACCCAGTACTTC. Translated: CASRTAGGLETQYF.

This chain's CDR3 is CASLKGTGLTDTQYF. The CDR3 DNA follows: TGTGCCAGCCTTAAGGGGACAGGGCTCACAGATACGCAGTATTTT. V usage is TRBV5-4 and J usage is TRBJ2-3; 9 bases map to TRBD1. This CDR3 region has 15 residues. V lost 7 bases and J lost 2; bases outside the gene matches: 8. Germline V lookup: CDR1 SGHNT, CDR2 YYREEE (reference sequence).

The chain carries TRBV5-6 and TRBJ2-2; D remains ambiguous. From germline, CDR1 is SGHDT and CDR2 YYEEEE. Trimming took 0 bases from V and 6 from J, leaving 12 bases between them. The CDR3 loop spans 15 amino acids. The CDR3 coding sequence is TGTGCCAGCAGCTTGGCGCGTGGGGTCTCCGGGGAGCTGTTTTTT. This sequence encodes CASSLARGVSGELFF.